This T cell receptor beta chain comes out of a study of blood T cell repertoires in COVID-19 (TCRdb year 2020). With regard to the full study: The collaborator samples originated in the United States, Italy and Spain and spanned the acute and convalescent phases of COVID-19. The repertoires were released in a freely available public database intended as a resource for research on the immune response to SARS-CoV-2. The material from the prospective study consisted of cDNA or gDNA derived from T cells, B-cell-depleted T cells, or PBMCs. Nearly every sample came with metadata listing a de-identified subject ID, COVID-19 status, age in years and sex. Samples came from the ongoing ImmuneRACE study (first 160 participants) plus 1,254 subjects from 6 global collaborators. Where HLA class I and class II types were available, the types were taken from metadata supplied by the sample provider, not from assay-based typing. Subjects who had been exposed to COVID-19, were actively infected with it, or had recovered from it provided the deeply sampled blood TCRbeta repertoires that made up the dataset.

Points on this clone: Its antigen has not been determined. The record has no base qualities; no much larger clone is one base away.

A second Seattle source provided samples from volunteer blood donors who had recovered from COVID-19. Whole blood was collected in K2EDTA tubes by collaborating institutions according to the institutions' own protocols. For TCRbeta analysis, collaborators shipped samples as frozen whole blood, isolated PBMCs, or DNA extracted from either of those sample types. The germline V gene encodes CDR1 KGHSH and CDR2 LQKENI. The germline V end is reduced by 5 bases and the J end by 6 bases; junction bases left unmatched: 5. Including cysteine and phenylalanine, the CDR3 has 13 amino acids. Only CDR3 DNA remains: 39 bases, in frame from the first base. On the study overall, not on this receptor specifically: The amount of clinical and demographic metadata varied by source and participant and was provided uncurated.

The immunoSEQ Assay, a bias-controlled multiplex PCR, was used to amplify TCRbeta CDR3 regions from genomic DNA. Processing in the source paper ran as follows. The number of nucleated cells in each sample was estimated from the amplification of reference gene primers within the assay. To quantify the absolute abundance of each unique TCRbeta CDR3 rearrangement, sequence reads were collapsed and filtered. For each sample, productive Simpson clonality was calculated as the square root of Simpson's diversity index across productive rearrangements. What TCRdb holds here is the immuneACCESS table cut down to in-frame rearrangements. Part of the clones is not present; checked against another copy, under half of the missing clones reflect an unresolved V gene, and the others are unexplained. V, J and clone size are taken as reported in that table, and D and trimming were inferred from the DNA itself. The sample table records 250,000 to 350,000 clones; roughly 86% of these occur just once. The top ten clones comprise 2% to 2.5% of the sample.

The chain couples TRBV18 to TRBJ2-7, with 9 middle bases fitting TRBD1. The specimen sequenced was peripheral blood. This receptor was identified in a woman in her twenties or thirties who had recovered from COVID-19. The nucleotide sequence reads TGTGCCAGCTCAGATGGACAGGGGACCGAGCAGTACTTC. It specifies CASSDGQGTEQYF.